These 4 T cell receptor beta chains were sequenced from one sample in a study of T cell responses to AZD1222 COVID-19 vaccine. Clones were read by immunoSEQ multiplex PCR, and TCRdb kept only the in-frame ones, dropping some. Seen here are under 150,000 clones, approximately 90% observed once, and the top ten hold approximately 1%. Material: peripheral blood, obtained on day 0 of AZD1222 vaccination. The receptors originated from an adult in good health.

The CDR3 nucleotides read TGTGCCAGCAGCGTAGCTAGCGGACGCGAGACCCAGTACTTC. Translation gives CASSVASGRETQYF. The chain is built from TRBV9 and TRBJ2-5; 7 bases match TRBD2. Germline lookup yields CDR1 SGDLS and CDR2 YYNGEE. V lost 0 bases to trimming and J lost 5 bases; unmatched junction nucleotides: 4. The CDR3 has 14 amino acids.

The chain is built from TRBV28 and TRBJ2-7, with 8 bases fitting TRBD2. The CDR3 is 16 amino acids. Germline lookup yields CDR1 MDHEN and CDR2 SYDVKM. V lost 7 bases and J lost 0; bases outside the gene matches: 11. In DNA form, the CDR3 reads TGTGCCAGCAACGCCCCCTGGAGCGGGAGCTCCTACGAGCAGTACTTC. Amino acid sequence: CASNAPWSGSSYEQYF. Looking up the rest from reference TRBV28 and TRBJ2-7 gives the full variable domain: DVKVTQSSRYLVKRTGEKVFLECVQDMDHENMFWYRQDPGLGLRLIYFSYDVKMKEKGDIPEGYSVSREKKERFSLILESASTNQTSMYLCASNAPWSGSSYEQYFGPGTRLTVT.

A single count supports this clone. The chain is built from TRBV7-8 and TRBJ1-2; 7 nucleotides line up with TRBD1. Germline V gene lookup returns CDR1 SGHVS and CDR2 FQNEAQ. V lost 4 bases to trimming and J lost 5 bases; unmatched junction nucleotides: 13. The CDR3 sequence is 16 residues long. CDR3: CASSSFGTAGGYGYTF. In nucleotides, the CDR3 is TGTGCCAGCAGCTCCTTCGGGACAGCGGGAGGTTATGGCTACACCTTC.

V and J are TRBV3-1 (or the pseudogene TRBV3-2) and TRBJ2-5, with a weak D call TRBD1 (6 bases). The CDR3 is 17 amino acids. The V end was cut by 1 base, the J end by 5 bases, with 20 bases between. CDR1 is LGHDT, CDR2 YNNKEL, per germline (reference sequence). The CDR3 region has the DNA TGTGCCAGCAGCCAAGGGGCCCCCACAGGGCGAATCGAGACCCAGTACTTC. Its translation is CASSQGAPTGRIETQYF.